Sequencing of this T cell receptor beta chain was carried out in a study of shared clonotypes between healthy human individuals (dated by TCRdb to about 2020). Study-level background: A few men and a couple of women, aged 18 to 49 years, made up the cohort. For each donor, three plates each were used for CD4 naive and CD4 memory, two plates were used for CD8 naive, and one plate was used for CD8 memory. Blood TCR repertoires of a handful of healthy adults were deeply sequenced to estimate repertoire size and the extent of clonotype sharing between individuals. Libraries were prepared and TCR repertoires were sequenced by different laboratories using diverse techniques, in order to increase sequencing depth and limit assay-specific biases. Leukapheresis yielded between about 0.85 and 10 billion PBMCs per donor.

Of note for this clone: Its cognate antigen has yet to be identified. There are no base qualities to consult, and no much larger clone falls within one base.

Donors were healthy HIV-negative adults with no recently reported acute infections or vaccinations. All donors were Caucasian adults living in Nashville, Tennessee, USA. CD4+ T cells were enriched by magnetic negative selection, after which naive cells were positively selected on CD45RA and the negative fraction was taken as the memory subset. Blood was collected by leukapheresis, and PBMCs were isolated by Ficoll-Histopaque density gradient centrifugation and then cryopreserved in liquid nitrogen vapor phase. Purity and quantity of every magnetically sorted T cell population were checked by analytical flow cytometry. Each sorted fraction had its genomic DNA isolated and then quantified by UV absorbance on a Nanodrop 2000c. Study-wide findings and limitations: Rarefaction of sorted-subset datasets indicated incomplete sequencing despite the large sequencing depth. The genetic and exposure-history diversity represented was limited by the small number of donors. Clonotypes shared by all four sorted-subset donors showed higher generation probabilities than non-shared clonotypes. About 5% of naive CD4, 3.5% of naive CD8, approximately 2% of memory CD4, and 0.4% of memory CD8 clonotypes were shared across several donors. Naive subsets generally had larger estimated clonotype richness than memory subsets. Only blood was sampled, and tissue TCR repertoires likely differ from those in blood. Pairwise subsampling led to the expectation that sequencing depth would affect the degree of clonotype sharing among donors.

Taken from the germline V gene (reference sequence), the CDR1 and CDR2 loops are MNHNY and SVGAGI. The CDR3 holds 15 amino acids from the cysteine to the phenylalanine. The read is trimmed to its CDR3 DNA, 45 bases read in frame from base 1. V sheds 2 bases and J sheds 2 bases, leaving 10 bases between their ends. Using the deep immunoSEQ assay, TCR CDR3 regions were amplified from genomic DNA by multiplex PCR. For each cell subset, the extracted genomic DNA was distributed evenly across all wells of several immunoSEQ 96-well plates, and each plate served as one replicate. For sorted subsets, about 210 ng of genomic DNA, equivalent to roughly 33,000 T cell genomes, went into each replicate PCR. Purified libraries were quantified with a Qubit 3.0 fluorometer, sized on a Bioanalyzer 2100, and re-quantified with the KAPA Library Quantification kit. Each immunoSEQ 96-well plate was sequenced on its own single-read 150-cycle Illumina NextSeq 550 flow cell. As for the original processing: The immunoSEQ output contained only junctional sequences without quality scores, so filtering could not match that applied to full-length reads. Sequences were annotated with PyIR, a Python wrapper for IgBLAST v1.9, using IMGT germline references to assign V/J genes and CDR3. Reads with weak V/J assignments (E-value above 1e-6), missing CDR3, stop codons, out-of-frame junctions, or ambiguous translated residues were removed. A V3J clonotype was defined by an identical inferred V gene, J gene, and CDR3 amino acid sequence. Percentage overlap between repertoires was calculated by dividing the number of shared unique clonotypes by the size of the smaller repertoire. Repertoire richness was assessed with RTK rarefaction, the Chao1 estimator, and Recon v2.1 estimates of unobserved clonotypes. OLGA was used to compute generation probabilities for all TCRbeta clonotypes that the gDNA method yielded from a few donors. TCRdb took over this immuneACCESS table, retaining in-frame rearrangements with V and J assigned. Such tables are incomplete; in checked studies, under half of the missing clones stem from an unresolved V gene, and the remainder is unexplained. D and trimming were read from the DNA, whereas the V and J calls and clone size are those reported in that table. Across this sample there are about 2.4 million clones, with more than 80% seen only once. Clones ranked in the top ten supply around 0.14% of the sample.

The rearrangement joined TRBV6-6 to TRBJ1-3, with no confidently assigned D gene. The sequence was obtained from a man in his late teens or twenties in good health. The sequencing input was naive CD4+ T cells sorted from blood. Interpreted using the paper, the cell subset or site label stands for: CD45RA+ positively selected. The CDR3 is CASSYVQSAGNTIYF. The base sequence is TGTGCCAGCAGTTACGTCCAATCGGCTGGAAACACCATATATTTT.